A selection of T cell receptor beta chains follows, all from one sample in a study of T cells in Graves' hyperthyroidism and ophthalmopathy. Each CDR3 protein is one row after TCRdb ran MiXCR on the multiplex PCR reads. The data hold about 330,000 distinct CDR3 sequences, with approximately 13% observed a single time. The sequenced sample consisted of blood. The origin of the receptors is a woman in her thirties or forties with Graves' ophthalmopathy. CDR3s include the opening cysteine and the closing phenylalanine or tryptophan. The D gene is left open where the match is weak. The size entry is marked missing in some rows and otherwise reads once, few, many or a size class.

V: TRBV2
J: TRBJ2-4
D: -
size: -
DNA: TGTGCCAGCAAGGAAATAAGGTTTCCTGCCAAAAACATTCAGTACTTC
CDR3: CASKEIRFPAKNIQYF

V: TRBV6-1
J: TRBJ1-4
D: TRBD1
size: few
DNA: TGTGCCAGCAGTGAAGAACCCGGGACAGGGGAGGAAAAACTGTTTTTT
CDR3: CASSEEPGTGEEKLFF

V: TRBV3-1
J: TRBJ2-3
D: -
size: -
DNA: TGTGCCAGCAGCCAAGCTCTCCGGGCAGATACGCAGTATTTT
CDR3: CASSQALRADTQYF

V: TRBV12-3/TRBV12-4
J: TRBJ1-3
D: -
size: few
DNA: TGTGCCAGCAGCCCATCGGACCGTGACCTTGGATATTTT
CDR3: CASSPSDRDLGYF

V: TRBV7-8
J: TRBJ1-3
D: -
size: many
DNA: TGTGCCAGCAGCTTAGTGGGACGCTCGAGCTCTGGAAACACCATATATTTT
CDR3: CASSLVGRSSSGNTIYF

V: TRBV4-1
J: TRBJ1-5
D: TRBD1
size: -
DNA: TGCGCCAGCAGCCTAGGCGGGACAGGGGGCAATCAGCCCCAGCATTTT
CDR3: CASSLGGTGGNQPQHF

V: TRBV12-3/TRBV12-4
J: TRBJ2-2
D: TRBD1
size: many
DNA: TGTGCCAGCAGTCACCGACAGGGGGCTACCGGGGAGCTGTTTTTT
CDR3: CASSHRQGATGELFF

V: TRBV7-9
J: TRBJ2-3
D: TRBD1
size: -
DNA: TGTGCCAGCAGCCGGCCCCTCGGGACAGACCTTAGGGATACGCAGTATTTT
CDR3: CASSRPLGTDLRDTQYF

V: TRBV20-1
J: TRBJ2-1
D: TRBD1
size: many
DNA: TGCAGTGCTAGAGAACCCAACAGGGGGCCCTACAATGAGCAGTTCTTC
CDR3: CSAREPNRGPYNEQFF

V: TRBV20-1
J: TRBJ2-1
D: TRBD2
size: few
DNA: TGCAGTGCTAGGTCACTAGCGGGGGGGACGTACAATGAGCAGTTCTTC
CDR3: CSARSLAGGTYNEQFF

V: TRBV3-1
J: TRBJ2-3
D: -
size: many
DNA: TGTGCCAGCAGCCCGACCCTAGGGTATACGCAGTATTTT
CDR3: CASSPTLGYTQYF

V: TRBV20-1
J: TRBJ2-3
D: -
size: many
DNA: TGCAGTGCTGGACAGACAGATACGCAGTATTTT
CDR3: CSAGQTDTQYF

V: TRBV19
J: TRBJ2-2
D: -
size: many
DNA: TGTGCCAGTACTGAGACACCACTCACCGGGGAGCTGTTTTTT
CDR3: CASTETPLTGELFF

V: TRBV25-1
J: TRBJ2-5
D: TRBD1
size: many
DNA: TGTGCCAGCAGTGGGGACAGCTACCAAGAGACCCAGTACTTC
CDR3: CASSGDSYQETQYF

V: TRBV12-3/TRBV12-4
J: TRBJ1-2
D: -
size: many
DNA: TGTGCCAGCAGTATCAGAAAGGGGGGCCATGACGGCTACACCTTC
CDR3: CASSIRKGGHDGYTF

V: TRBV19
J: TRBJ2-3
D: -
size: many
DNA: TGTGCCAGTAGCCTCAGGGTGGCAGATACGCAGTATTTT
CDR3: CASSLRVADTQYF

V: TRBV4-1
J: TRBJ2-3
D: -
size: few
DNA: TGCGCCAGCAGCCAAGTACCTAGCGGCACAGATACGCAGTATTTT
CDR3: CASSQVPSGTDTQYF

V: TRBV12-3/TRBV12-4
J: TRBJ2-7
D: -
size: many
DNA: TGTGCCAGCAGTCCTGCTGTCGACGAGCAGTACTTC
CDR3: CASSPAVDEQYF

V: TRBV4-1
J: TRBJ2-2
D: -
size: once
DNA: TGCGCCAGCAGCCAGCCGACAGGGAACACCGGGGAGCTGTTTTTT
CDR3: CASSQPTGNTGELFF

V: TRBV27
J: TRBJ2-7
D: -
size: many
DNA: TGTGCCAGCAGTATTACCCCGAGCTCCTACGAGCAGTACTTC
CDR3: CASSITPSSYEQYF

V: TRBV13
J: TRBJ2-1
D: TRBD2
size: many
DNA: TGTGCCAGCAGCCTGGGACTAGCGGGCGTAGGCCATGAGCAGTTCTTC
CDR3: CASSLGLAGVGHEQFF

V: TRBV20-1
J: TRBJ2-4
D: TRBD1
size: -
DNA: TGCAGTGCTACAGGGACAGGGAGGGACATTCAGTACTTC
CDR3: CSATGTGRDIQYF